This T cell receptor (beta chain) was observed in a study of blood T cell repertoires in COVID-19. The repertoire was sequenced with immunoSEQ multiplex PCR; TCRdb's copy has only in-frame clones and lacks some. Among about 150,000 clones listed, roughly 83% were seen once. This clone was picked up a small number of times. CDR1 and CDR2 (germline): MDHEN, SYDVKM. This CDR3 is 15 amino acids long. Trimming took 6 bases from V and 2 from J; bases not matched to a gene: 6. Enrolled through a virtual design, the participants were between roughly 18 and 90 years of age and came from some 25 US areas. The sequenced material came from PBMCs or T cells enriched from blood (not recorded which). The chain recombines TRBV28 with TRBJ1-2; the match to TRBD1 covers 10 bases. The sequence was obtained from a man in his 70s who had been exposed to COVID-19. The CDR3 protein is CASSTPGQGNYGYTF. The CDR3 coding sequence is TGTGCCAGCAGCACTCCGGGACAGGGGAACTATGGCTACACCTTC.